A selection of T cell receptor beta chains follows, all from one sample in a study of T cells in Graves' hyperthyroidism and ophthalmopathy. Using its own MiXCR run on the multiplex PCR reads, TCRdb lists one record per CDR3 protein. The sample lists 750,000 to 950,000 distinct CDR3 sequences, roughly 37% occurring once. Sequences were obtained from blood. The receptors here all came from a man aged 18 to 29 with Graves' hyperthyroidism. The CDR3 runs from the conserved cysteine through the conserved F or W. The D gene is left open where the match is weak. Clone size is given for some rows only: seen once, a few or many times, or a class if the clone is expanded.

size: NA
V: TRBV9
J: TRBJ2-5
D: TRBD2
DNA: TGTGCCAGCAGCGCTAGCGGGAGGGTGTACCAAGAGACCCAGTGCTTC
CDR3: CASSASGRVYQETQCF

size: few
V: TRBV5-5
J: TRBJ1-2
D: NA
DNA: TGTGCCAGCAGGTCCACCGGGTCCAGGTCGTGGGGCTACACCTTC
CDR3: CASRSTGSRSWGYTF

size: once
V: TRBV25-1
J: TRBJ2-7
D: NA
DNA: TGTGCCAGCAGTGCTAGTCCTACGGCGGTCTACGAGCAGTACTTC
CDR3: CASSASPTAVYEQYF

size: many
V: TRBV7-6
J: TRBJ1-3
D: TRBD1
DNA: TGTGCCAGCAGCGACCTGCCGGCAGGACAGGACACCATATATTTT
CDR3: CASSDLPAGQDTIYF

size: few
V: TRBV10-3
J: TRBJ1-2
D: NA
DNA: TGTGCCAGCGGCCGACATGGCTACACCTTC
CDR3: CASGRHGYTF

size: few
V: TRBV5-1
J: TRBJ2-7
D: TRBD1
DNA: TGCGCCAGCAGCTTGGCCTACGGGACAGCGACGATCTTGACCTACGAGCAGTACTTC
CDR3: CASSLAYGTATILTYEQYF

size: few
V: TRBV10-2
J: TRBJ2-2
D: NA
DNA: TGCGCCAGCAACTCAGAGACCGGGGAGCTGTTTTTT
CDR3: CASNSETGELFF

size: NA
V: TRBV20-1
J: TRBJ1-2
D: NA
DNA: TGCAGTGCTAGAGACAGGGAGAACTATGGCTACACCTTC
CDR3: CSARDRENYGYTF

size: NA
V: TRBV12-3/TRBV12-4
J: TRBJ2-7
D: TRBD2
DNA: TGTGCCAGCAGTATCTATAGCGGGCCGTCCTACGAGCAGTACTTC
CDR3: CASSIYSGPSYEQYF

size: many
V: TRBV7-9
J: TRBJ1-6
D: NA
DNA: TGTGCCAGCTGTGGGGGAAATAATAATTCACCCCTCCACTTT
CDR3: CASCGGNNNSPLHF

size: NA
V: TRBV6-4
J: TRBJ1-1
D: NA
DNA: TGTGCCAGCAGTGACTCGCCGGGGGCTGAAGCTTTCTTT
CDR3: CASSDSPGAEAFF

size: many
V: TRBV15
J: TRBJ2-7
D: NA
DNA: TGTGCCACCAGCAGAGTTCTGGGGGCGAGGGAGCAGTACTTC
CDR3: CATSRVLGAREQYF

size: many
V: TRBV15
J: TRBJ2-7
D: TRBD1
DNA: TGTGCCACCAGCACTACCCCCGGGACAGCCTACGAGCAGTACTTC
CDR3: CATSTTPGTAYEQYF

size: NA
V: TRBV20-1
J: TRBJ2-7
D: TRBD1
DNA: TGCAGTGCTGAAGCTCGGACAGGGGTGGCCGAGCAGTACTTC
CDR3: CSAEARTGVAEQYF

size: NA
V: TRBV7-3
J: TRBJ2-2
D: NA
DNA: TGTGCCACCTCGCCGATGGGGCACACCGGGGAGCTGTTTTTT
CDR3: CATSPMGHTGELFF

size: NA
V: TRBV7-9
J: TRBJ1-4
D: NA
DNA: TGTGCCAGCAGCTCGCCTCGGGAGCGCTCTAATGAAAAACTGTTTTTT
CDR3: CASSSPRERSNEKLFF

size: NA
V: TRBV5-1
J: TRBJ2-7
D: NA
DNA: TGCGCCAGCAGCTCCGGGGCGGGCGCCTACGAGCAGTACTTC
CDR3: CASSSGAGAYEQYF

size: once
V: TRBV27
J: TRBJ1-1
D: TRBD1
DNA: TGTGCCAGCAGTGCAACAGGGGGCCACACTGAAGCTTTCTTT
CDR3: CASSATGGHTEAFF

size: NA
V: TRBV5-1
J: TRBJ1-1
D: NA
DNA: TGCGCCAGCAGCTTAGCGGAGGGGGACACTGAAGCTTTCTTT
CDR3: CASSLAEGDTEAFF

size: few
V: TRBV12-3/TRBV12-4
J: TRBJ1-2
D: NA
DNA: TGTGCCAGCAGTTCCCCGGGGTGGGGAGACTACACCTTC
CDR3: CASSSPGWGDYTF

size: NA
V: TRBV20-1
J: TRBJ1-4
D: NA
DNA: TGCAGTGCTAGAAGGGGTAGGGAAAAACTGCTTTTT
CDR3: CSARRGREKLLF

size: many
V: TRBV10-3
J: TRBJ2-7
D: NA
DNA: TGTGCCATCAGGGGGGACTTCTCCCACCCCTACGAGCAGTACTTC
CDR3: CAIRGDFSHPYEQYF

size: few
V: TRBV14
J: TRBJ1-1
D: TRBD1
DNA: TGTGCCAGCAGCCAAGGGACAGGGGGCCCCTACACTGAAGCTTTCTTT
CDR3: CASSQGTGGPYTEAFF

size: many
V: TRBV7-2
J: TRBJ1-6
D: NA
DNA: TGTGCCAGCAGCTTCAAGACCGGAGCGTATAATTCACCCCTCCACTTT
CDR3: CASSFKTGAYNSPLHF

size: NA
V: TRBV10-3
J: TRBJ1-6
D: TRBD1
DNA: TGTGCCATCAGTGAGTCCGACAGGGGTAATTCACCCCTCCACTTT
CDR3: CAISESDRGNSPLHF

size: NA
V: TRBV4-1
J: TRBJ1-5
D: NA
DNA: TGCGCCAGCAGCCAAGGAGGTCAGTCCCAGCATTTT
CDR3: CASSQGGQSQHF

size: few
V: TRBV29-1
J: TRBJ1-2
D: NA
DNA: TGCAGCGTTGAACAGACTTATGGCTACACCTTC
CDR3: CSVEQTYGYTF

size: NA
V: TRBV6-1
J: TRBJ2-5
D: NA
DNA: TGTGCCAGCGGACTAGGGACAGTCCAAGAGACCCAGTACTTC
CDR3: CASGLGTVQETQYF

size: few
V: TRBV5-1
J: TRBJ1-1
D: NA
DNA: TGCGCCAGCAGCTTCGGGGACTTGGGGGTAACTGAAGCTTTCTTT
CDR3: CASSFGDLGVTEAFF

size: many
V: TRBV12-3/TRBV12-4
J: TRBJ1-2
D: NA
DNA: TGTGCCAGCACCCAGTGGGGGGATTCGGGTGGCTACACCTTC
CDR3: CASTQWGDSGGYTF

size: NA
V: TRBV25-1
J: TRBJ1-3
D: NA
DNA: TGTGCCAGCAGTGAATTAGGAGGACAAAACTACGGGGCCCGAGCCTCGGGAGGAAACACCATATATTTT
CDR3: CASSELGGQNYGARASGGNTIYF

size: NA
V: TRBV5-1
J: TRBJ1-1
D: TRBD1
DNA: TGCGCCAGCAACCATCGACAGGGGGACACTGAAGCTTTCTTT
CDR3: CASNHRQGDTEAFF

size: many
V: TRBV24-1
J: TRBJ1-5
D: TRBD1
DNA: TGTGCCACCAGTGATTTGCGGGACAGTAGCAATCAGCCCCAGCATTTT
CDR3: CATSDLRDSSNQPQHF

size: NA
V: TRBV10-3
J: TRBJ2-1
D: NA
DNA: TGTGCCATCAGTGACCGCGGCGACGGACCATTGGGGAATGAGCAGTTCTTC
CDR3: CAISDRGDGPLGNEQFF

size: many
V: TRBV24-1
J: TRBJ1-1
D: NA
DNA: TGTGCCACCGAGGGCGAGGGCCGGGCTTTCTTT
CDR3: CATEGEGRAFF

size: NA
V: TRBV19
J: TRBJ1-2
D: NA
DNA: TGTGCCAGTAGGACAGGAAGCGATGGCTACACCTTC
CDR3: CASRTGSDGYTF

size: NA
V: TRBV20-1
J: TRBJ2-7
D: NA
DNA: TGCAGTGCTAGTAATCCGGGAAGCTCCTACGAGCAGTACTTC
CDR3: CSASNPGSSYEQYF

size: NA
V: TRBV12-3/TRBV12-4
J: TRBJ2-7
D: TRBD1
DNA: TGTGCCAGCAGGACCGGGACAGGGGAGGTGGACGAGCAGTACTTC
CDR3: CASRTGTGEVDEQYF

size: many
V: TRBV2
J: TRBJ1-5
D: TRBD1
DNA: TGTGCCAGCAGTGCATTGGGACAGGGTTTTCAGCCCCAGCATTTT
CDR3: CASSALGQGFQPQHF

size: NA
V: TRBV12-3/TRBV12-4
J: TRBJ1-6
D: NA
DNA: TGTGCCAGCACTATCTTAAATGCCCGGGCGTTTTCACCCCTCCACTTT
CDR3: CASTILNARAFSPLHF

size: many
V: TRBV7-8
J: TRBJ1-2
D: TRBD1
DNA: TGTGCCAGCAGCCTTGGACAGGGGATAATTGGCTACACCTTC
CDR3: CASSLGQGIIGYTF

size: NA
V: TRBV14
J: TRBJ1-1
D: NA
DNA: TGTGCCAGCAGTACCCAGGGAGTGAAGGCTTTCTTT
CDR3: CASSTQGVKAFF

size: NA
V: TRBV12-3/TRBV12-4
J: TRBJ1-3
D: TRBD1
DNA: TGTGCCAGCAGTTTATCAACCCCGGGACAGTGGTCTGGAAACACCATATATTTT
CDR3: CASSLSTPGQWSGNTIYF

size: few
V: TRBV7-2
J: TRBJ1-4
D: NA
DNA: TGTGCCAGCAGCTTTGGTTCGGGGGCGGGAGAAAAACTGTTTTTT
CDR3: CASSFGSGAGEKLFF

size: few
V: TRBV6-5
J: TRBJ1-2
D: NA
DNA: TGTGCCAGCAAAATGGACGGAAGGGGCGGCTACACCTTC
CDR3: CASKMDGRGGYTF

size: NA
V: TRBV30
J: TRBJ1-5
D: NA
DNA: TGTGCCTGGGAGGACACTAACAGTCAGCCCCAGCATTTT
CDR3: CAWEDTNSQPQHF

size: many
V: TRBV5-1
J: TRBJ1-5
D: NA
DNA: TGCGCCAGCAGCTTAGACGGCAGCGTCAATCAGCCCCAGCATTTT
CDR3: CASSLDGSVNQPQHF

size: NA
V: TRBV7-9
J: TRBJ1-5
D: NA
DNA: TGTGCCAGCAGCTCCCAAAGAAGTAGCAATCAGCCCCAGCATTTT
CDR3: CASSSQRSSNQPQHF

size: few
V: TRBV6-5
J: TRBJ1-6
D: NA
DNA: TGTGCCAGCAGTTACTCGCAGGGGAGAAATTCACCCCTCCACTTT
CDR3: CASSYSQGRNSPLHF

size: NA
V: TRBV7-7
J: TRBJ2-5
D: TRBD2
DNA: TGTGCTAGCAGCTTAGCGCCCGGGACTAGCGGGAGGTCACAAGAGACCCAGTACTTC
CDR3: CASSLAPGTSGRSQETQYF

size: few
V: TRBV19
J: TRBJ1-2
D: NA
DNA: TGTGCCAGTAGCCCAGGGCTGTATGGCTACACCTTC
CDR3: CASSPGLYGYTF

size: many
V: TRBV19
J: TRBJ1-6
D: TRBD1
DNA: TGTGCCAGTAGTTTCGCAGGGGGCTATAATTCACCCCTCCACTTT
CDR3: CASSFAGGYNSPLHF

size: few
V: TRBV9
J: TRBJ1-1
D: NA
DNA: TGTGCCAGCAGCGAGCCGCCTACTCAGGTTGTACAAGGGAACACTGAAGCTTTCTTT
CDR3: CASSEPPTQVVQGNTEAFF

size: few
V: TRBV5-5
J: TRBJ2-7
D: TRBD1
DNA: TGTGCCAGCAGGTTGACCGGGACAGTAGGTAACGAGCAGTACTTC
CDR3: CASRLTGTVGNEQYF

size: NA
V: TRBV10-3
J: TRBJ1-2
D: TRBD1
DNA: TGTGCCATCAGTGACAGGGGGAAGTATGGCTACACCTTC
CDR3: CAISDRGKYGYTF

size: NA
V: TRBV24-1
J: TRBJ1-1
D: NA
DNA: TGTGCCACCAGTGATGGGAGACTGAACACTGAAGCTTTCTTT
CDR3: CATSDGRLNTEAFF

size: NA
V: TRBV11-3
J: TRBJ2-7
D: NA
DNA: TGTGCCAGCAGCTTAGATGGGGAGAGTGAGCAGTACTTC
CDR3: CASSLDGESEQYF

size: NA
V: TRBV29-1
J: TRBJ2-3
D: TRBD1
DNA: TGCAGCGTTTGGACAGGGGACACAGATACGCAGTATTTT
CDR3: CSVWTGDTDTQYF

size: many
V: TRBV2
J: TRBJ1-3
D: TRBD1
DNA: TGTGCCAGCAGTGAAACGAGGACAGGCTCTGGAAACACCATATATTTT
CDR3: CASSETRTGSGNTIYF

size: few
V: TRBV5-1
J: TRBJ2-7
D: TRBD1
DNA: TGCGCCAGCAGCTTGTCCCCGACAGGGATCGAGCAGTACTTC
CDR3: CASSLSPTGIEQYF